This TCR beta chain was captured by sequencing in a study of T cell responses to AZD1222 COVID-19 vaccine. Broader study findings: The CD4 TCRs associated with vaccination extended across spike and predominated at 160-218 and 743-854.

Second-dose intervals of approximately 4 or approximately 12 weeks were pooled. The CDR3 is 13 residues long. Germline assignment: CDR1 MNHEY and CDR2 SMNVEV (reference sequence). The ends were cut back, 6 bases at V and 4 bases at J, with 11 bases in the middle. Points on this clone: Its specificity is not known.

Clones were read by immunoSEQ multiplex PCR, and TCRdb kept only the in-frame ones, dropping some. The sample holds under 150,000 clones; 92% are singletons and the top ten take 3% to 4.5%. The receptor comes from an adult who received the AZD1222 COVID-19 vaccine. Sequenced material: peripheral blood, taken 28 days after the second AZD1222 dose. This chain joins TRBV27 and TRBJ2-3; D possibly corresponds to TRBD1 (6 bases). The CDR3 spells CASRKTGSDTQYF. The CDR3 nucleotides are TGTGCCAGCAGAAAGACAGGCTCAGATACGCAGTATTTT.